This TCR beta chain appears in the sequencing data of a study of cytomegalovirus exposure and HLA in healthy donors. This clone was counted once. Antigen unknown. Relative to the germline gene, one junction end is altered; a read error may explain this. Study-wide results and limits: Most CMV-associated TCR beta chains were later found to appear HLA-restricted.

Per germline, CDR1 SEHNR and CDR2 FQNEAQ (reference sequence). The CDR3 extends over 15 amino acids. Primers: 60 Vbeta forward and 13 Jbeta reverse. Method: immunoSEQ multiplex PCR; TCRdb's copy keeps in-frame clones and lacks some. The table has 140,000 or so clones, more than 75% seen once; the top ten hold 1.8%. The sequenced sample consisted of PBMCs. The chain joins TRBV7-9 to TRBJ2-3; 12 positions agree with TRBD2. The TCR originated in a middle-aged man in good health and CMV-seronegative. The CDR3 DNA reads as TGTTCCAGCAGCTTAACTAGCGGGGGGACAGATACGCAGTATTTT. It specifies CSSSLTSGGTDTQYF. Variable domain in full (rest from reference TRBV7-9 and TRBJ2-3): DTGVSQNPRHKITKRGQNVTFRCDPISEHNRLYWYRQTLGQGPEFLTYFQNEAQLEKSRLLSDRFSAERPKGSFSTLEIQRTEQGDSAMYLCSSSLTSGGTDTQYFGPGTRLTVL.